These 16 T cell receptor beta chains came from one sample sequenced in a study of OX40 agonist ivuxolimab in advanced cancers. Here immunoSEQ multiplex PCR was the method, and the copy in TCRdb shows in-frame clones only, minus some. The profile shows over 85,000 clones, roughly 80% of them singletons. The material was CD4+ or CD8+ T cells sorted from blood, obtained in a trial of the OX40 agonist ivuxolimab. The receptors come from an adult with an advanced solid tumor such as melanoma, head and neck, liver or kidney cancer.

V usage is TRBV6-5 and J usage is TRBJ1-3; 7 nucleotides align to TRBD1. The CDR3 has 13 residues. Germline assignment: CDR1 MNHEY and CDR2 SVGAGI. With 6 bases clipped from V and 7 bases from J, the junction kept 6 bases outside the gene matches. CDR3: CASSRTGANTIYF. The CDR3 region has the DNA TGTGCCAGCAGCCGTACAGGGGCTAACACCATATATTTT.

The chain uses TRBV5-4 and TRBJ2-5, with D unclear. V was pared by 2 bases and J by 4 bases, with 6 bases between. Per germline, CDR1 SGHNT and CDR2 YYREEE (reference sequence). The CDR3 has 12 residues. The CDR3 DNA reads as TGTGCCAGCAGCTTATTTCCAGAGACCCAGTACTTC. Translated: CASSLFPETQYF. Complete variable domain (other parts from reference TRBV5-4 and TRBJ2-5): ETGVTQSPTHLIKTRGQQVTLRCSSQSGHNTVSWYQQALGQGPQFIFQYYREEENGRGNFPPRFSGLQFPNYSSELNVNALELDDSALYLCASSLFPETQYFGPGTRLLVL.

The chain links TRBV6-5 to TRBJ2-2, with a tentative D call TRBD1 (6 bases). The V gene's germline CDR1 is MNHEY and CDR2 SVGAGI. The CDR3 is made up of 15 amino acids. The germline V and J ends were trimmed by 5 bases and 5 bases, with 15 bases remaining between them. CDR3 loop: CASSNTGLGTGELFF. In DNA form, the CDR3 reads TGTGCCAGCAGTAACACAGGGCTGGGTACCGGGGAGCTGTTTTTT.

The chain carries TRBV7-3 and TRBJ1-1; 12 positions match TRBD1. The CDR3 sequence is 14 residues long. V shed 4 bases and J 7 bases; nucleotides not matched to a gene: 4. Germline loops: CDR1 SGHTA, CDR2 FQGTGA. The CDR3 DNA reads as TGTGCCAGCAGCTCGAGGGACAGGGGGCTTGAAGCTTTCTTT. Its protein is CASSSRDRGLEAFF.

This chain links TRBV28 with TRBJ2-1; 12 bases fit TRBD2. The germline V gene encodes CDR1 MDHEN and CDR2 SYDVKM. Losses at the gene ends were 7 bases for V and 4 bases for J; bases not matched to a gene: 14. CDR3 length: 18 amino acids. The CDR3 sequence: CASKLTSGRGGGYNEQFF. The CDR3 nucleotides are TGTGCCAGCAAACTGACTAGCGGGAGAGGTGGGGGTTACAATGAGCAGTTCTTC.

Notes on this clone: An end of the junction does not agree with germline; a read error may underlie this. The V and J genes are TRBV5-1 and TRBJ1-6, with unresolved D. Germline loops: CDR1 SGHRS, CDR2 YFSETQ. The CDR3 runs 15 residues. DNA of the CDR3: TGTGCCAGCAGCTTGTTACTGGTAAGAGATTCACCCCTCCACTTT. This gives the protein CASSLLLVRDSPLHF.

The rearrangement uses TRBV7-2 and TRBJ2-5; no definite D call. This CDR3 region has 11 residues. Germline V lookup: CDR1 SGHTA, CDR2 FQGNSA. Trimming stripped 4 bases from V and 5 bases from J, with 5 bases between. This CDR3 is CASSYRETQYF. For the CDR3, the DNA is TGTGCCAGCAGCTACCGGGAGACCCAGTACTTC. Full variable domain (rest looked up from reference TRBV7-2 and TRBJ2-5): GAGVSQSPSNKVTEKGKDVELRCDPISGHTALYWYRQSLGQGLEFLIYFQGNSAPDKSGLPSDRFSAERTGGSVSTLTIQRTQQEDSAVYLCASSYRETQYFGPGTRLLVL.

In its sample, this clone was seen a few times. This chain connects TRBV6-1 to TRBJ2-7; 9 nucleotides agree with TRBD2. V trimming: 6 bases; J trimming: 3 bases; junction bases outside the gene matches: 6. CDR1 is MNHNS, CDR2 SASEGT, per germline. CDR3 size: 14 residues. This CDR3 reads CASRVTSGSYEQYF. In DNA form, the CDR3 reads TGTGCCAGCAGGGTGACTAGCGGAAGCTACGAGCAGTACTTC.

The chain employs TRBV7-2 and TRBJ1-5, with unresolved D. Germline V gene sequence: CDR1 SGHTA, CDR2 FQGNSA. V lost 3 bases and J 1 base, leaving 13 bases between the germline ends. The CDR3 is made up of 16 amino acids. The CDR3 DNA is TGTGCCAGCAGCTTTCTATCTGGTGGGAGCAATCAGCCCCAGCATTTT. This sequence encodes CASSFLSGGSNQPQHF. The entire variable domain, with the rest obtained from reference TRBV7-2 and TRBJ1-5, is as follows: GAGVSQSPSNKVTEKGKDVELRCDPISGHTALYWYRQSLGQGLEFLIYFQGNSAPDKSGLPSDRFSAERTGGSVSTLTIQRTQQEDSAVYLCASSFLSGGSNQPQHFGDGTRLSIL.

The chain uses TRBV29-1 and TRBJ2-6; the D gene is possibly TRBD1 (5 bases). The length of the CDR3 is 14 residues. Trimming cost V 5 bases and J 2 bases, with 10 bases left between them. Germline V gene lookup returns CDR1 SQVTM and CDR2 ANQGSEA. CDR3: CSVQGRAGANVLTF. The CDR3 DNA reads TGCAGCGTTCAGGGCAGGGCTGGGGCCAACGTCCTGACTTTC.

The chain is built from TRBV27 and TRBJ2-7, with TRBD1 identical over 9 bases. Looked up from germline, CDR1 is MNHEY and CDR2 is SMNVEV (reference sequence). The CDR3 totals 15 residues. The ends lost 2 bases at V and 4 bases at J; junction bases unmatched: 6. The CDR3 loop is CASSLKETGGYEQYF. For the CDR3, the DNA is TGTGCCAGCAGTTTAAAAGAGACAGGGGGGTACGAGCAGTACTTC.

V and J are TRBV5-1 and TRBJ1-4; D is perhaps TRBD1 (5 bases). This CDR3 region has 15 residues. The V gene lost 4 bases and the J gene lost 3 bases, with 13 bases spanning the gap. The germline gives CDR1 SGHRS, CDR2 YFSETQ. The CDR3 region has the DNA TGCGCCAGCAGCCCGCAGGGTGGGGCTAATGAAAAACTGTTTTTT. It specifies CASSPQGGANEKLFF. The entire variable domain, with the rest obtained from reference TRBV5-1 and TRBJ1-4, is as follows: KAGVTQTPRYLIKTRGQQVTLSCSPISGHRSVSWYQQTPGQGLQFLFEYFSETQRNKGNFPGRFSGRQFSNSRSEMNVSTLELGDSALYLCASSPQGGANEKLFFGSGTQLSVL.

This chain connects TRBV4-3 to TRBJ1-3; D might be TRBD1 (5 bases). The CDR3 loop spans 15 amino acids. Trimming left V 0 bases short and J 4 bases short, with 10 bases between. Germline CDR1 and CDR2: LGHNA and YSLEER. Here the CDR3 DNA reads TGCGCCAGCAGCCAAGAACAGGCTGCCGGAAACACCATATATTTT. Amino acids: CASSQEQAAGNTIYF.

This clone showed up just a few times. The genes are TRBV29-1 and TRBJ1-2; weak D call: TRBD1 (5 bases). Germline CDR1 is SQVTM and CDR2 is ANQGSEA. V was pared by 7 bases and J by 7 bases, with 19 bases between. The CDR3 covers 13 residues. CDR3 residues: CSGRQAREGGYTF. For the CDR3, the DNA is TGCAGCGGCCGACAAGCCAGGGAAGGTGGCTACACCTTC. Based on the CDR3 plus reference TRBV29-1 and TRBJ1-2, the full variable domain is SAVISQKPSRDICQRGTSLTIQCQVDSQVTMMFWYRQQPGQSLTLIATANQGSEATYESGFVIDKFPISRPNLTFSTLTVSNMSPEDSSIYLCSGRQAREGGYTFGSGTRLTVV.

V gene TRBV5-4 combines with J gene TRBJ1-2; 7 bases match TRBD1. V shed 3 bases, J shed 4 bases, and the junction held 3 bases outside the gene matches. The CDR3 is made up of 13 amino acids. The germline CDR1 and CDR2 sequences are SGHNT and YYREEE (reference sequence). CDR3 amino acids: CASSSGTAYGYTF. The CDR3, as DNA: TGTGCCAGCAGCTCCGGGACAGCCTATGGCTACACCTTC.

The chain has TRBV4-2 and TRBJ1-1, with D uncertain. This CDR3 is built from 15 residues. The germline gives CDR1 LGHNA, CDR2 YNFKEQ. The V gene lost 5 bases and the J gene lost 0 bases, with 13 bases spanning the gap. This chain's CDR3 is CASSLDPAVNTEAFF. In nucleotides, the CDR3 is TGTGCCAGCAGCTTGGATCCAGCCGTGAACACTGAAGCTTTCTTT.